This T cell receptor (beta chain) was retrieved from a study of liver allograft versus peripheral blood T cells. In the study overall: Recipients' peripheral blood served as the comparator for T cell receptor repertoires in transplanted livers. Findings and limits, study-wide: Within liver allografts, T cell receptor repertoires were reportedly different from those in peripheral blood.

TCRdb used MiXCR to reprocess the reads, holding one entry per CDR3 protein. The repertoire holds some 3,500 distinct CDR3 sequences, with 13% to 15% as singletons. V dropped 7 bases and J dropped 1; count of bases not matched to a gene: 9. This CDR3 region has 15 residues. Germline loops: CDR1 PRHDT, CDR2 FYEKMQ (reference sequence). About this clonotype itself: Its antigen is not known.

This clonotype was sampled from a human patient who had a liver transplant. The graft donor may have contributed some T cells. The chain combines TRBV13 with TRBJ2-7, with 8 nucleotides matching TRBD1. The CDR3 protein is CASTLRTGMSYEQYF. CDR3 sequence (DNA): TGTGCCAGCACCCTCCGGACAGGGATGTCCTACGAGCAGTACTTC. Based on the CDR3 plus reference TRBV13 and TRBJ2-7, the full variable domain is AAGVIQSPRHLIKEKRETATLKCYPIPRHDTVYWYQQGPGQDPQFLISFYEKMQSDKGSIPDRFSAQQFSDYHSELNMSSLELGDSALYFCASTLRTGMSYEQYFGPGTRLTVT.